This T cell receptor beta chain was retrieved from a study of CD8 T cells in ankylosing spondylitis. This clonotype was seen repeatedly, ten times or more. TCRdb re-analysed the 5' RACE reads in MiXCR, keeping a single row per CDR3 protein. The sample holds 210,000 or so distinct CDR3 sequences, around 8% seen once. In germline, CDR1 is SGHRS, CDR2 YFSETQ. Trimming took 3 bases from V and 4 from J, leaving 9 bases between them. There are 13 residues in the CDR3. The receptor's source is a female donor with ankylosing spondylitis or in good health (not recorded which). J is TRBJ2-3 and V is TRBV5-1; D not resolved. The source material was blood, either unsorted or a sorted T cell fraction (not recorded which). CDR3 sequence: CASSSLVADTQYF. CDR3 nucleotides: TGCGCCAGCAGCTCCCTAGTGGCAGATACGCAGTATTTT.